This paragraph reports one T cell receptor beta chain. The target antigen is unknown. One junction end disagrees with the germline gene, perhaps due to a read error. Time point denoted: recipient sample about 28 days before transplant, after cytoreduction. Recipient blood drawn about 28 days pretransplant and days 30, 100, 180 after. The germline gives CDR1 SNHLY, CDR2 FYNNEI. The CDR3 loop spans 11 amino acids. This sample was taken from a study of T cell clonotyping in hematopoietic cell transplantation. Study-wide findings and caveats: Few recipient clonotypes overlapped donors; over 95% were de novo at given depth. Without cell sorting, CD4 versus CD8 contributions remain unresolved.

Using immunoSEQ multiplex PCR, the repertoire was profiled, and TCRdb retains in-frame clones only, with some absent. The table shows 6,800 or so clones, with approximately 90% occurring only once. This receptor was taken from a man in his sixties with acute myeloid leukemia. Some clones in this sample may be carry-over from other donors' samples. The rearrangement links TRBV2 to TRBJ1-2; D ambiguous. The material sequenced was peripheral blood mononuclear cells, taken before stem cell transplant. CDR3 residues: CASSDGPLLPF. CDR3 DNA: TGTGCCAGCAGTGACGGGCCTCTTCTCCCCTTC.